The clone carrying this TCR beta chain was counted ten times or more. The data stem from a study of Graves' ophthalmopathy and Graves' hyperthyroidism. As the template, RNA transcripts were used to amplify TCR beta CDR3 regions. First-round RT-PCR used HTBI primers; second-round multiplex PCR followed. TCRdb ran MiXCR on the multiplex PCR reads and lists one entry per CDR3 protein. The repertoire holds under 350,000 distinct CDR3 sequences, with 17% as singletons. Trimming pared 5 bases from V and 1 base from J, leaving 5 bases between. The CDR3 covers 13 residues. CDR1 and CDR2 (germline): MNHNS, SASEGT.

This TCR derives from an adult man with Graves' ophthalmopathy. This rearrangement joins TRBV6-1 to TRBJ2-2, with unresolved D. What was sequenced was peripheral blood. CDR3 sequence reads: CASSNRNTGELFF. CDR3 in DNA: TGTGCCAGCAGTAATAGGAACACCGGGGAGCTGTTTTTT.